The clone carrying this T cell receptor beta chain was picked up a small number of times. No antigen is known for it. Through a sample-barcoded 5' primer and a J-beta primer mix, a second PCR was run for roughly 6 to 11 cycles. TCRdb analysed the 5' RACE reads with MiXCR anew, one entry per CDR3 protein. The sample holds about 1,800,000 distinct CDR3 sequences, approximately 28% seen once. These data come from a study of blood T cells in healthy people across ages. Whole-study results and caveats: A greater number of naive CD4+ cells and higher diversity distinguished long-lived donors from aged donors. Estimated diversity, derived from one million T cells, was regarded as an underestimate.

This CDR3 spans 13 amino acids. The V gene lost 6 bases and the J gene lost 10 bases, with 16 bases spanning the gap. Germline CDR1 and CDR2: SEHNR and FQNEAQ (reference sequence). J is TRBJ2-1 and V is TRBV7-9, with a tentative D call TRBD1 (6 bases). This receptor was identified in a woman aged 25 to 39 in good health. Sequences were obtained from blood. The CDR3 reads CASRRYRVGEQFF. The CDR3 DNA sequence: TGTGCCAGCAGGCGTTACAGGGTCGGAGAGCAGTTCTTC.